The 26 T cell receptor beta chains below all came from one sample that was sequenced in a study of T-cell memory formation after mild COVID-19. TCRdb analysed the 5' RACE reads with MiXCR anew, one entry per CDR3 protein. Of hundreds of thousands of distinct CDR3 sequences in the sample, about 20% are singletons; the top ten hold around 7.7%. The sequenced sample consisted of PBMCs or a T cell subset sorted from them (not recorded which). The source of these receptors is an adult woman who had mild COVID-19 (a few samples of this study predate the infection). Cell type and time point are not known.

The chain carries TRBV20-1 and TRBJ1-1, with 8 bases aligning to TRBD1. CDR1 and CDR2 (germline): DFQATT, SNEGSKA (reference sequence). CDR3 length equals 14 residues. The V segment lost 7 bases and the J segment 0 bases; nucleotides outside the gene matches: 7. Here the CDR3 reads CSGRTGSMNTEAFF. CDR3 in DNA: TGCAGTGGGCGGACAGGGAGTATGAACACTGAAGCTTTCTTT.

This clonotype was found a few times. J is TRBJ2-7 and V is TRBV20-1; D is undetermined. V gave up 0 bases and J gave up 3 bases, with 9 bases separating them. The length of the CDR3 is 13 residues. Germline CDR1 and CDR2: DFQATT and SNEGSKA (reference sequence). CDR3 coding DNA: TGCAGTGCTAGAGATCCACGGTTCTACGAGCAGTACTTC. It translates to CSARDPRFYEQYF.

This clonotype was seen more than once but under ten times. The CDR3 sequence: CASSLGTSEYNEQFF. CDR3 coding DNA: TGTGCCAGCAGCTTAGGGACTAGCGAGTACAATGAGCAGTTCTTC. This chain links TRBV5-4 with TRBJ2-1, with 10 bases identical to TRBD2. Germline CDR1 reads SGHNT; CDR2 reads YYREEE (reference sequence). Trimming cost V 2 bases and J 4 bases; bases outside gene matches: 3. The CDR3 contains 15 residues.

The chain links TRBV6-5 to TRBJ2-7; D may match TRBD1 or TRBD2 (7 bases each). This CDR3 has 15 amino acids. Trimming removed 2 bases from V and 6 bases from J, with 17 bases in between. Germline assignment: CDR1 MNHEY and CDR2 SVGAGI. CDR3 sequence reads: CASSYQQGRTSEQYF. The DNA of the CDR3 is TGTGCCAGCAGTTACCAACAGGGGAGGACTAGCGAGCAGTACTTC.

This clonotype was observed a single time. This chain connects TRBV29-1 to TRBJ1-1; D is unresolved. Germline V gives CDR1 SQVTM, CDR2 ANQGSEA. The length of the CDR3 is 12 residues. The V gene lost 5 bases and the J gene lost 1 base, with 8 bases spanning the gap. CDR3 DNA: TGCAGCGTTCAACCGACGAACACTGAAGCTTTCTTT. Protein: CSVQPTNTEAFF.

This clonotype was detected only a few times. The V call is TRBV6-6, the J call TRBJ2-1, with D perhaps TRBD2 (6 bases). Germline CDR1 reads MNHNY; CDR2 reads SVGAGI (reference sequence). There are 17 residues in the CDR3. The ends were cut back, 2 bases at V and 2 bases at J, with 16 bases in the middle. CDR3: CASSYPMEAGPYNEQFF. The CDR3 DNA follows: TGTGCCAGCAGTTACCCGATGGAGGCGGGGCCCTACAATGAGCAGTTCTTC.

This clonotype has just a few counts. The V and J genes are TRBV9 and TRBJ2-1, with TRBD2 as a possible D gene (5 bases). CDR1 SGDLS and CDR2 YYNGEE come from the germline V gene. Trimming stripped 0 bases from V and 1 base from J, with 11 bases between. The CDR3 contains 16 residues. CDR3 in amino acids: CASSVDPGISYNEQFF. In nucleotides, the CDR3 is TGTGCCAGCAGCGTAGACCCCGGGATATCCTACAATGAGCAGTTCTTC.

CDR3 bases: TGTGCCAGCAGCTCCCGGACAAACTCCTACAATGAGCAGTTCTTC. Protein sequence: CASSSRTNSYNEQFF. V usage is TRBV7-6 and J usage is TRBJ2-1; maybe TRBD1 (5 bases). The CDR3 consists of 15 residues. CDR1 SGHVS and CDR2 FNYEAQ come from the germline V gene. Trimming left V 4 bases short and J 0 bases short, with 10 bases between.

V and J are TRBV9 and TRBJ1-1; 9 nucleotides line up with TRBD1. The CDR3 runs to 14 residues. The ends lost 3 bases at V and 5 bases at J; junction bases unmatched: 5. Germline V gene data show CDR1 as SGDLS and CDR2 as YYNGEE. CDR3 amino acids: CASSAQGALTEAFF. CDR3 nucleotides: TGTGCCAGCAGCGCACAGGGGGCTCTGACTGAAGCTTTCTTT.

The gene calls are TRBV12-3 or TRBV12-4 and TRBJ2-7; 11 bases are a match to TRBD1. This CDR3 is 17 amino acids long. The junction had 12 bases not matched to a gene; V was cut back by 7 bases and J by 1 base. CDR3 residues: CASTNGVGTGGSYEQYF. The CDR3 coding sequence is TGTGCCAGCACTAATGGGGTGGGGACAGGGGGTTCCTACGAGCAGTACTTC.

This clonotype turned up a few times. V gene TRBV7-3 combines with J gene TRBJ2-1, with D perhaps matching TRBD1 or TRBD2 (6 bases each). The CDR3 has 15 amino acids. V dropped 5 bases and J dropped 0 bases, with 11 bases sitting between them. CDR1 is SGHTA and CDR2 is FQGTGA in the germline V gene. CDR3 residues: CASSPEGVSYNEQFF. CDR3 DNA sequence: TGTGCCAGCAGCCCGGAGGGGGTCTCCTACAATGAGCAGTTCTTC.

The chain uses TRBV2 and TRBJ2-4; D unresolved. The germline CDR1 and CDR2 sequences are SNHLY and FYNNEI. V shed 2 bases and J shed 7 bases, with 0 bases lying between them. The CDR3 contains 10 residues. The CDR3 sequence is CASSENIQYF. The CDR3 DNA sequence: TGTGCCAGCAGTGAAAACATTCAGTACTTC.

The table lists this clonotype with a few counts. The chain uses TRBV7-2 and TRBJ2-7, with 15 bases identical to TRBD2. Trimming cost V 1 base and J 4 bases; bases outside gene matches: 5. Germline V lookup: CDR1 SGHTA, CDR2 FQGNSA. The CDR3 runs to 17 residues. The CDR3 is CASSLGTSGRGIYEQYF. The CDR3 DNA is TGTGCCAGCAGCTTAGGGACTAGCGGGAGGGGTATTTACGAGCAGTACTTC.

CDR3 amino acids: CASSIDSGGGGETQYF. CDR3 DNA: TGTGCCAGCAGTATAGACTCAGGGGGCGGTGGAGAGACCCAGTACTTC. This rearrangement joins TRBV12-3 or TRBV12-4 to TRBJ2-5; TRBD1 matches at 8 bases. V lost 5 bases to trimming and J lost 4 bases; unmatched junction nucleotides: 12. The CDR3 runs to 16 residues.

This clonotype was observed a few times. The V call is TRBV4-2, the J call TRBJ2-3; D is undetermined. Germline CDR1 is LGHNA and CDR2 is YNFKEQ. Trimming stripped 1 base from V and 2 bases from J, with 7 bases between. The CDR3 consists of 14 residues. The CDR3 nucleotides are TGTGCCAGCAGCCAAGCAGTACCCACAGATACGCAGTATTTT. It codes for CASSQAVPTDTQYF.

The chain employs TRBV7-2 and TRBJ2-1; tentative D call: TRBD2 (7 bases). Trimming shortened V by 5 bases and J by 4 bases, and 15 bases separated the two germline ends. The CDR3 sequence is 15 residues long. Germline CDR1 SGHTA, CDR2 FQGNSA. CDR3 coding DNA: TGTGCCAGCAGCCAAAGGGGGGGAAGATACAATGAGCAGTTCTTC. Amino acid sequence: CASSQRGGRYNEQFF.

Details on this clonotype: An end of the junction differs from the germline gene, which may be a read error. V usage is TRBV20-1 and J usage is TRBJ1-5, with a possible D match to TRBD1 (5 bases). Germline-derived CDR1 and CDR2 are DFQATT and SNEGSKA (reference sequence). CDR3 length: 15 amino acids. In nucleotides, the CDR3 is TGCAGTGCTCAGACAGTTCCATATAGCAATCAGCCCAAGCATTTT. This encodes CSAQTVPYSNQPKHF.

The chain carries TRBV3-1 and TRBJ2-7; D possibly corresponds to TRBD1 (5 bases). The CDR3 consists of 14 residues. With 1 base removed from V and 4 bases from J, the gap between germline ends came to 11 bases. CDR1 LGHDT and CDR2 YNNKEL come from the germline V gene (reference sequence). The DNA for the CDR3 is TGTGCCAGCAGCCAAGTTGGGGCAAGTTACGAGCAGTACTTC. Amino acids: CASSQVGASYEQYF.

This chain's CDR3 is CAWRTFAGLAEQETQYF. CDR3 in DNA: TGTGCCTGGAGAACTTTTGCGGGACTAGCGGAACAAGAGACCCAGTACTTC. The genes are TRBV30 and TRBJ2-5; TRBD2 matches 11 bases. CDR1 and CDR2 (germline): GTSNPN, SVGIG (reference sequence). CDR3 size: 17 residues. The J segment lost 2 bases and the V segment lost 3 bases, leaving 11 bases of the junction unmatched.

The chain's CDR3 is CASSPRTDSYEQYF. As DNA, the CDR3 is TGCGCCAGCAGCCCACGGACAGATTCCTACGAGCAGTACTTC. The chain employs TRBV5-1 and TRBJ2-7, with D perhaps TRBD1 (6 bases). The CDR3 sequence is 14 residues long. The V and J ends lost 4 bases and 1 base respectively, with 12 bases between them. Per germline, CDR1 SGHRS and CDR2 YFSETQ.

The chain couples TRBV4-3 to TRBJ2-5; a possible D gene is TRBD2 (6 bases). The V and J ends lost 3 bases and 7 bases respectively, with 12 bases between them. CDR3 length: 13 residues. Germline lookup yields CDR1 LGHNA and CDR2 YSLEER. CDR3 coding DNA: TGCGCCAGCAGCCAGGGAGAGGGAGGGACCCAGTACTTC. It yields the protein CASSQGEGGTQYF.

This clonotype was detected ten times or more. The V gene is TRBV5-4, the J gene TRBJ2-1; 8 bases agree with TRBD1. CDR3 length equals 14 residues. From germline, CDR1 is SGHNT and CDR2 YYREEE (reference sequence). Losses at the gene ends were 3 bases for V and 9 bases for J; bases not matched to a gene: 8. The CDR3 DNA reads TGTGCCAGCAGCTCCGGACAGGGAATCGGTGAGCAGTTCTTC. Translated, it gives CASSSGQGIGEQFF.

The chain recombines TRBV7-8 with TRBJ2-1, with D tentatively TRBD2 (7 bases). Germline lookup yields CDR1 SGHVS and CDR2 FQNEAQ. This CDR3 is built from 16 residues. Trimming pared 4 bases from V and 7 bases from J, leaving 20 bases between. CDR3 in DNA: TGTGCCAGCAGCTCACCCCGACTAGCCCAGGGGAATGAGCAGTTCTTC. Translated: CASSSPRLAQGNEQFF.

This clonotype was recorded a few times. J is TRBJ2-6 and V is TRBV7-8, with D uncertain. CDR3 length: 15 residues. The V end was cut by 4 bases, the J end by 4 bases, with 11 bases between. The germline CDR1 and CDR2 sequences are SGHVS and FQNEAQ. The CDR3: CASSSPVYGANVLTF. The CDR3 DNA reads as TGTGCCAGCAGCTCTCCGGTCTACGGGGCCAACGTCCTGACTTTC.

V usage is TRBV5-1 and J usage is TRBJ2-5; D remains unclear. V was cut by 3 bases and J by 5 bases, with 11 bases left in between. The CDR3 loop spans 13 amino acids. In germline, CDR1 is SGHRS, CDR2 YFSETQ. The CDR3 DNA is TGCGCCAGCAGCTGGTCATTCGGGGAGACCCAGTACTTC. This translates into CASSWSFGETQYF.

This clonotype has more than one count but fewer than ten. The chain links TRBV29-1 to TRBJ2-2, with D uncertain. The CDR3 has 13 residues. Per the germline V gene, CDR1 is SQVTM and CDR2 is ANQGSEA. Trimming stripped 0 bases from V and 2 bases from J, with 4 bases between. CDR3: CSVEEANTGELFF. Written as DNA, the CDR3 is TGCAGCGTTGAAGAGGCTAACACCGGGGAGCTGTTTTTT.